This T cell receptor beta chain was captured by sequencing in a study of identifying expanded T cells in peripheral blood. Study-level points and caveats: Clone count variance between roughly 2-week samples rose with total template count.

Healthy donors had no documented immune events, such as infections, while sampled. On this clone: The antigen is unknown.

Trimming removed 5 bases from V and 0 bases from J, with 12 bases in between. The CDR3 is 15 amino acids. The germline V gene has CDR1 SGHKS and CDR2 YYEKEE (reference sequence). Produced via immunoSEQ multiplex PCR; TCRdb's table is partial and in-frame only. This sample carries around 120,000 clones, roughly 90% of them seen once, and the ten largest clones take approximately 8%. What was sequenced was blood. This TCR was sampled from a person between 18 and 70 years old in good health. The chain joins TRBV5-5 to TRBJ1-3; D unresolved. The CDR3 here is CASSSGPSSGNTIYF. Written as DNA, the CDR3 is TGTGCCAGCAGTTCTGGGCCTTCCTCTGGAAACACCATATATTTT.